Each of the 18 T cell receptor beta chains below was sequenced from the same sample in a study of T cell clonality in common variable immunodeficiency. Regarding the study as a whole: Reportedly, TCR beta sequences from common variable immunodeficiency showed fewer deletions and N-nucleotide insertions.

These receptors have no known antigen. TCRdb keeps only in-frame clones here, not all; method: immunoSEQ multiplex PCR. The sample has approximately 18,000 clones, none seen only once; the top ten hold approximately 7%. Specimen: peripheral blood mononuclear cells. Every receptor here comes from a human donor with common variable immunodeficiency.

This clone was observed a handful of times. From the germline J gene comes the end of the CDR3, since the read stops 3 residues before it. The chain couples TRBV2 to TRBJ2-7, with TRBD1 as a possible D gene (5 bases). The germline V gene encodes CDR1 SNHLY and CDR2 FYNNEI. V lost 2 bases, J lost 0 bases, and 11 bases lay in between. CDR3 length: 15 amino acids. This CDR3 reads CASSELATGSYEQYF. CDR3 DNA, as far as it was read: TGTGCCAGCAGTGAACTCGCTACAGGCTCCTACGAG.

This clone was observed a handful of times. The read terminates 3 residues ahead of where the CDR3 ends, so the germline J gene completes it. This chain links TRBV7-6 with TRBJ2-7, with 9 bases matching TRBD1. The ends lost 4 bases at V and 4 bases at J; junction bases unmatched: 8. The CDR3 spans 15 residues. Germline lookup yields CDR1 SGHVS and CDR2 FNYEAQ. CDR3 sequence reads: CASSSADRGSYEQYF. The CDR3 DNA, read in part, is TGTGCCAGCAGCTCCGCCGACAGGGGGTCGTACGAG.

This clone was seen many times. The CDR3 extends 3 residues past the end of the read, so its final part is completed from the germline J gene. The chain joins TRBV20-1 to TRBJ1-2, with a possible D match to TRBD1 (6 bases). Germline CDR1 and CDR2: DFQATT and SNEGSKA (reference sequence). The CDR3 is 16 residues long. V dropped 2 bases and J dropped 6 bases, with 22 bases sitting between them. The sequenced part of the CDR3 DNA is TGCAGTGCTAGAACCTCGCTCGTGGGGGGGGCTGATGGC. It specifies CSARTSLVGGADG. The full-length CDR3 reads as CSARTSLVGGADGYTF.

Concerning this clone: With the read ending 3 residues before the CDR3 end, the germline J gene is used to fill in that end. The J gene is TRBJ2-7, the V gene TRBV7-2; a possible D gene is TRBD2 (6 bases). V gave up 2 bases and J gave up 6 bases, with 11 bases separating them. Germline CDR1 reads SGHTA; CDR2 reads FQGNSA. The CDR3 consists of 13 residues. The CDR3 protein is CASSLPGGVEQYF. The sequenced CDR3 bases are TGTGCCAGCAGCTTACCCGGGGGTGTCGAG.

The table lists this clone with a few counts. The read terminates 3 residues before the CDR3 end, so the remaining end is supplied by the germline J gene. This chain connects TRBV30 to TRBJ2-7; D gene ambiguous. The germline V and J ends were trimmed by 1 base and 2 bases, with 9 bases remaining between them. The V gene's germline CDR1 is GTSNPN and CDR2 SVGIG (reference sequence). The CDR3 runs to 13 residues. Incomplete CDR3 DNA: TGTGCCTGGAGTGAACATAAACCCTACGAG. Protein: CAWSEHKPYE. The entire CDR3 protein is CAWSEHKPYEQYF.

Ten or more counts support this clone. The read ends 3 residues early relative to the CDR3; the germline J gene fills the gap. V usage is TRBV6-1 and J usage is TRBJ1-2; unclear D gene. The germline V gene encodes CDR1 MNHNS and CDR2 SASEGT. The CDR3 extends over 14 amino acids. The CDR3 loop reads CASSERSRRGGYTF. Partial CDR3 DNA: TGTGCCAGCAGCGAACGGAGCCGCCGCGGAGGC.

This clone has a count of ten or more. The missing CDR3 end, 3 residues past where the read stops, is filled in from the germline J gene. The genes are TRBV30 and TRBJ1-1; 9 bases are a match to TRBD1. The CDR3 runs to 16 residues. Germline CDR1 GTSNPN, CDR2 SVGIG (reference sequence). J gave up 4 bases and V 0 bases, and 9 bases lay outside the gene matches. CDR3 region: CAWSVRLDRGSTEAFF. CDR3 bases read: TGTGCCTGGAGTGTACGCTTGGACAGGGGATCCACTGAA. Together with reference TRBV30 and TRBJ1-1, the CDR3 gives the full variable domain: SQTIHQWPATLVQPVGSPLSLECTVEGTSNPNLYWYRQAAGRGLQLLFYSVGIGQISSEVPQNLSASRPQDRQFILSSKKLLLSDSGFYLCAWSVRLDRGSTEAFFGQGTRLTVV.

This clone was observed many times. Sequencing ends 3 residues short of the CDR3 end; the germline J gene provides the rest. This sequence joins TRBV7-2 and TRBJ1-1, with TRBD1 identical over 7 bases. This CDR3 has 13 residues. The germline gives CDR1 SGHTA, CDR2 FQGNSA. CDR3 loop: CASSTVPTGEAFF. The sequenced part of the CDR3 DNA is TGTGCCAGCAGCACAGTTCCGACAGGGGAA.

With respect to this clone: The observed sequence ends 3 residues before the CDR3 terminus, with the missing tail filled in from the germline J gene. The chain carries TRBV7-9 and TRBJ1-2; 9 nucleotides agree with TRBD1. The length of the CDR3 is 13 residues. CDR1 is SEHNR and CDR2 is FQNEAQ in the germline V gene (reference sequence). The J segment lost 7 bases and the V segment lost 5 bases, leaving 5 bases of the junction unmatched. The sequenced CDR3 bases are TGTGCCAGCAGCGAGGGACAGGGCCGTGGC. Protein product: CASSEGQGRG. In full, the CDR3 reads CASSEGQGRGYTF.

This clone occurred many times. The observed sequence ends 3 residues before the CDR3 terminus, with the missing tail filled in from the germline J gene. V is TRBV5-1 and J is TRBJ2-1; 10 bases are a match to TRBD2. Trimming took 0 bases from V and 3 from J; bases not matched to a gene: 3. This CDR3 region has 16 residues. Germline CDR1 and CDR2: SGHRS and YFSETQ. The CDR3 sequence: CASSLAGTSVYNEQFF. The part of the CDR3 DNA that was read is TGCGCCAGCAGCTTGGCCGGGACTAGCGTCTACAATGAG.

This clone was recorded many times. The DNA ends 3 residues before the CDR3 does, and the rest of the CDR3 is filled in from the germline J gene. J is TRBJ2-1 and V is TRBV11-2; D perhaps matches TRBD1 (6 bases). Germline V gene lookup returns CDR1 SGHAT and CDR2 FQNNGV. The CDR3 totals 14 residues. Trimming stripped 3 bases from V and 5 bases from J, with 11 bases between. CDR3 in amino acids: CASSLDRSNNEQFF. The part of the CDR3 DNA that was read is TGTGCCAGCAGCTTGGACAGATCCAACAATGAG.

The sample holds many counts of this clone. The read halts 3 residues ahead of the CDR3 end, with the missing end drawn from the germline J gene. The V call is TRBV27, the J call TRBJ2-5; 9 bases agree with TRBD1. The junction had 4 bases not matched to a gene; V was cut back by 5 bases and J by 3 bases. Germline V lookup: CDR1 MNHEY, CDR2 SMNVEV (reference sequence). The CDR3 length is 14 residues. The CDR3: CASSPGTGKETQYF. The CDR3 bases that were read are TGTGCCAGCAGTCCCGGGACAGGGAAAGAGACC.

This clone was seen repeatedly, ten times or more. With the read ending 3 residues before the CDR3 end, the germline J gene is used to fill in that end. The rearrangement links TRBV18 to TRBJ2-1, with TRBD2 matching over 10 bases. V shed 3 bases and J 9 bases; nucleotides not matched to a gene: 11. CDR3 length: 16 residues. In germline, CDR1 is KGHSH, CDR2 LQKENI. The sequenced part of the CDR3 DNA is TGTGCCAGCTCACCTCAATCAACTAGCGGGACCGGTGAG. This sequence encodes CASSPQSTSGTGE. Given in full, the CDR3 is CASSPQSTSGTGEQFF.

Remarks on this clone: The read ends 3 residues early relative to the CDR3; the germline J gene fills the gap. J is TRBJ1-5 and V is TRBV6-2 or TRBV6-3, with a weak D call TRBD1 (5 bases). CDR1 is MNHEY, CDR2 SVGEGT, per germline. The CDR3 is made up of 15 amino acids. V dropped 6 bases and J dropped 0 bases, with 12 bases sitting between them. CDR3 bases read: TGTGCCAGCAGCCTCGACAGAATTAGCAATCAGCCC. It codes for CASSLDRISNQP. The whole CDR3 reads CASSLDRISNQPQHF.

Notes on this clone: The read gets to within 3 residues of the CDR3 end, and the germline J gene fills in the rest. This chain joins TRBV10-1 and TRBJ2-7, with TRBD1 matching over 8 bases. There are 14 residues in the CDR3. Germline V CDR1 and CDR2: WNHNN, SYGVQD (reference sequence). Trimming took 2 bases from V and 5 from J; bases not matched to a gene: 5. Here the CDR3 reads CASSEGQGRDEQYF. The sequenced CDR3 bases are TGCGCCAGCAGTGAGGGACAGGGTCGGGACGAG.

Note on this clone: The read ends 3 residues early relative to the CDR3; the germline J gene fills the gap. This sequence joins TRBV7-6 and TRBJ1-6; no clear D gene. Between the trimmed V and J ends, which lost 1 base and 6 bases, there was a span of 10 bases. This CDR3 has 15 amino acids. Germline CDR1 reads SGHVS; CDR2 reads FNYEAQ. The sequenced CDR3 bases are TGTGCCAGCAGCTTAGGAACGCGGGGTAATTCACCC. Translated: CASSLGTRGNSP. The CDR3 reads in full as CASSLGTRGNSPLHF.

CDR3 amino acids: CASSTRDSSYEQYF. The part of the CDR3 DNA that was read is TGTGCCAGTAGTACCCGGGACAGCTCCTACGAG. This chain joins TRBV19 and TRBJ2-7; 7 positions match TRBD1. The CDR3 end falls 3 residues outside the read, so it is completed with the germline J gene. V shed 4 bases and J 0 bases; nucleotides not matched to a gene: 3. Germline values: CDR1 LNHDA, CDR2 SQIVND (reference sequence). The CDR3 has 14 residues. The entire variable domain, with the rest obtained from reference TRBV19 and TRBJ2-7, is as follows: DGGITQSPKYLFRKEGQNVTLSCEQNLNHDAMYWYRQDPGQGLRLIYYSQIVNDFQKGDIAEGYSVSREKKESFPLTVTSAQKNPTAFYLCASSTRDSSYEQYFGPGTRLTVT.

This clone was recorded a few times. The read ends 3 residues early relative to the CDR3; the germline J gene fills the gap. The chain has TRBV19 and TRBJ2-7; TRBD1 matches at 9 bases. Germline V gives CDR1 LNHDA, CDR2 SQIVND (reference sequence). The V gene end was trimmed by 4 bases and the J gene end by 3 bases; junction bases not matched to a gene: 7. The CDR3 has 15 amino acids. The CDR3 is CASSTGTGRYYEQYF. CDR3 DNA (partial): TGTGCCAGTAGTACCGGGACAGGGAGATACTACGAG.